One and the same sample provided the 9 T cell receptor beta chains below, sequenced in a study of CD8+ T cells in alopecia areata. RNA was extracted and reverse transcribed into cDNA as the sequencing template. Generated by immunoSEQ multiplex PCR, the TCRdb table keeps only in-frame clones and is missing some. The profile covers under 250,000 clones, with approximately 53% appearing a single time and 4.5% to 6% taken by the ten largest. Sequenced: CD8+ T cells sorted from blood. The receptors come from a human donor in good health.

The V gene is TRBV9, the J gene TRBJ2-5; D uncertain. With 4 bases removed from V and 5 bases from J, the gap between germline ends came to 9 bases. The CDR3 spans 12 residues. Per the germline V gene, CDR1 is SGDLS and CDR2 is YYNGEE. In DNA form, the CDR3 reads TGTGCCAGCAGCTCCCACGGGGAGACCCAGTACTTC. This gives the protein CASSSHGETQYF.

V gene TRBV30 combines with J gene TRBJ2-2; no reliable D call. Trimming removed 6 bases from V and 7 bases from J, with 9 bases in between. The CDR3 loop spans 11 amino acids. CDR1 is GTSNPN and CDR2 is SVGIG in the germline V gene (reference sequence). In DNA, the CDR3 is TGTGCCTGTATAGCTATCGGGGAGCTGTTTTTT. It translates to CACIAIGELFF.

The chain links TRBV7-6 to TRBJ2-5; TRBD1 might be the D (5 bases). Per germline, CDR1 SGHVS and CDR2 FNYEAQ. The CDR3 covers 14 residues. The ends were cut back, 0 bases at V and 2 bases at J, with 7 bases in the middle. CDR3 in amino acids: CASSLAPGQETQYF. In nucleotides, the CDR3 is TGTGCCAGCAGCTTAGCCCCAGGGCAAGAGACCCAGTACTTC.

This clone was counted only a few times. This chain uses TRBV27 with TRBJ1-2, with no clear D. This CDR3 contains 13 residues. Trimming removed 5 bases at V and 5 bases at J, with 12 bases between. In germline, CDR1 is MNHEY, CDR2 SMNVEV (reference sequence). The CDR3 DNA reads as TGTGCCAGCAGTCTGTCAGCAGCTTATGGCTACACCTTC. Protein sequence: CASSLSAAYGYTF.

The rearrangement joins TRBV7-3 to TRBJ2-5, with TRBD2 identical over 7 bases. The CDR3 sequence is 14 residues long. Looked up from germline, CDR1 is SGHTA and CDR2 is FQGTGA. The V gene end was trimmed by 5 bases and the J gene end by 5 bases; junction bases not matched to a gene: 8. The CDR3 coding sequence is TGTGCCAGCAGCCCTAGCGGCCTGGGGGAGACCCAGTACTTC. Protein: CASSPSGLGETQYF.

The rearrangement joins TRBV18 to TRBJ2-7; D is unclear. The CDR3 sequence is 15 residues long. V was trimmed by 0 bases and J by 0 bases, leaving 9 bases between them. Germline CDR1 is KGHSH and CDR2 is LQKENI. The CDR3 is CASSPPRALSYEQYF. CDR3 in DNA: TGTGCCAGCTCACCACCCCGGGCCCTCTCCTACGAGCAGTACTTC.

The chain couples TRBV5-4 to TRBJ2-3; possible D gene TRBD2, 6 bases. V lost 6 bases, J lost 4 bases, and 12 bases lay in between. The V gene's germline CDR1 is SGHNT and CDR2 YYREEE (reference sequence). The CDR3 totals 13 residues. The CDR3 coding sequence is TGTGCCAGCACCCTCGGAGGGGCAGATACGCAGTATTTT. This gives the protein CASTLGGADTQYF.

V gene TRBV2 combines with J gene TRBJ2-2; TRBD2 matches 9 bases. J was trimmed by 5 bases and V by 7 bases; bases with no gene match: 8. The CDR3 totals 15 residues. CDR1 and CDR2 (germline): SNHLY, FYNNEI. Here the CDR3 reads CASTGTSTRTGELFF. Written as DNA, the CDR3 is TGTGCCAGCACCGGGACTAGCACGAGGACCGGGGAGCTGTTTTTT.

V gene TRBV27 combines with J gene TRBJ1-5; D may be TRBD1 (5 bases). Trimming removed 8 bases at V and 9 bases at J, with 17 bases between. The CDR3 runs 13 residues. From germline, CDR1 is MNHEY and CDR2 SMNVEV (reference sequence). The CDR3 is CASAVGRVGPQHF. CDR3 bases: TGTGCCAGCGCGGTGGGCAGGGTAGGGCCCCAGCATTTT.